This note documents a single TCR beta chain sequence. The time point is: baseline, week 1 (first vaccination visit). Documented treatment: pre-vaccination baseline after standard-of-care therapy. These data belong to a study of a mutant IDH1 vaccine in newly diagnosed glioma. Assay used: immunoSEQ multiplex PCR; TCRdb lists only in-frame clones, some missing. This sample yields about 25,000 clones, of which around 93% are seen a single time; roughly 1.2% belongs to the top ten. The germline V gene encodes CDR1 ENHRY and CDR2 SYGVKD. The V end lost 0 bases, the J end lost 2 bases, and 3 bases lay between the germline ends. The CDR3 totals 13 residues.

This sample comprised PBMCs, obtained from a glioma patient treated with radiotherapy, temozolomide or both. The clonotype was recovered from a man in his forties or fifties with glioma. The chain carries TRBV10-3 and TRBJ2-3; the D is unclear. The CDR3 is CAISESITDTQYF. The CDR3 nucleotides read TGTGCCATCAGTGAGTCCATCACAGATACGCAGTATTTT.